This is a list of T cell receptor beta chains from one sample in a study of graft-versus-host responses after intestinal transplantation. Produced via immunoSEQ multiplex PCR; TCRdb's table is partial and in-frame only. The table lists around 110,000 clones, around 92% of them singletons. Their recognized antigens are unknown. The material was unstimulated CD8+ T cells sorted from spleen or lymph node cells, obtained before transplant. These receptors all come from a human donor who was the organ donor for an intestinal transplant. Each CDR3 is given with its conserved first and last residue. The order of the fields is D gene, J gene, clone size, V gene, CDR3 length, CDR3 DNA, CDR3 protein. A D gene is named only where the DNA matches it firmly. Not every row has a clone size; where given, it reads once, few, many or a size class.

NA	TRBJ1-1	NA	TRBV28	13	TGTGCCACGGGGGACCCCATAAACACTGAAGCTTTCTTT	CATGDPINTEAFF
NA	TRBJ1-2	NA	TRBV5-6	18	TGTGCCAGCAGTCTCCCGGGAGGTTCGCGGAGCCCAAACTATGGCTACACCTTC	CASSLPGGSRSPNYGYTF
NA	TRBJ2-1	NA	TRBV5-6	14	TGTGCCAGCAGCGCGTGGTACAGGGATAATGAGCAGTTCTTC	CASSAWYRDNEQFF
NA	TRBJ2-7	NA	TRBV9	12	TGTGCCAGCAGCGTAAGCTCCTACGAGCAGTACTTC	CASSVSSYEQYF
NA	TRBJ2-1	NA	TRBV4-1	14	TGCGCCAGCAGCCAAGTTACAGTCTACAATGAGCAGTTCTTC	CASSQVTVYNEQFF
TRBD1	TRBJ2-7	NA	TRBV19	14	TGTGCCAGTAGTTTGGGACAGGGGGCGGGGGAGCAGTACTTC	CASSLGQGAGEQYF
NA	TRBJ2-2	NA	TRBV5-1	17	TGCGCCAGCAGCCTACGAAGGGAGACAGGGAACACCGGGGAGCTGTTTTTT	CASSLRRETGNTGELFF
NA	TRBJ2-5	NA	TRBV7-9	17	TGTGCCAGCAGCTTTAGAAGGAGAGGGGCGACCCAAGAGACCCAGTACTTC	CASSFRRRGATQETQYF
TRBD2	TRBJ2-2	NA	TRBV7-9	16	TGTGCCAGCAGCTTAAGGGAGGGCCGGTCGACCGGGGAGCTGTTTTTT	CASSLREGRSTGELFF
NA	TRBJ2-3	NA	TRBV4-2	15	TGTGCCAGCAGCCAAGTCCCTAGCGGCACAGATACGCAGTATTTT	CASSQVPSGTDTQYF
NA	TRBJ2-3	NA	TRBV4-1	16	TGCGCCAGCAGCCAAGCAAGGGGCGGAAGGACAGATACGCAGTATTTT	CASSQARGGRTDTQYF
NA	TRBJ2-5	NA	TRBV2	16	TGTGCCAGCAGTGGAGTTGTGGGCGCCGGGGAAGAGACCCAGTACTTC	CASSGVVGAGEETQYF
NA	TRBJ1-1	NA	TRBV7-2	12	TGTGCCAGCAGCTTGTGGGGCACTGAAGCTTTCTTT	CASSLWGTEAFF
NA	TRBJ1-6	NA	TRBV5-5	15	TGTGCCAGCAGCTTGGGATCAGGCTATAATTCACCCCTCCACTTT	CASSLGSGYNSPLHF
NA	TRBJ2-7	NA	TRBV28	14	TGTGCCAGCAGTTTAACTCTCCGGGGCTACGAGCAGTACTTC	CASSLTLRGYEQYF
TRBD1	TRBJ1-1	NA	TRBV27	13	TGTGCCAGCAGTGTCGGACAGGGCGCTGAAGCTTTCTTT	CASSVGQGAEAFF
TRBD1	TRBJ1-6	once	TRBV28	15	TGTGCCAGCAGTCTCTGGACAGGGGAGGATTCACCCCTCCACTTT	CASSLWTGEDSPLHF
TRBD2	TRBJ2-7	NA	TRBV18	17	TGTGCCAGCTCTCGACTAAGCACTAGCGGGAGGCGGTACGAGCAGTACTTC	CASSRLSTSGRRYEQYF
NA	TRBJ1-6	NA	TRBV28	17	TGTGCCAGCAGTCCTAACGGCATCTGGTCCAATAATTCACCCCTCCACTTT	CASSPNGIWSNNSPLHF
NA	TRBJ2-7	NA	TRBV30	13	TGTGCCTGGAGCCCTGCGGACACCTACGAGCAGTACTTC	CAWSPADTYEQYF
TRBD2	TRBJ2-1	NA	TRBV5-4	13	TGTGCCAGCAACCCGGGACTAGGCGATGAGCAGTTCTTC	CASNPGLGDEQFF
NA	TRBJ2-7	NA	TRBV7-9	12	TGCGCCAGCAGCTTCGACAGCTACGAGCAGTACTTC	CASSFDSYEQYF
NA	TRBJ2-3	NA	TRBV2	15	TGTGCCAGCGTGAGTGGGACGGTGAGTACAGATACGCAGTATTTT	CASVSGTVSTDTQYF
NA	TRBJ2-7	NA	TRBV6-6	15	TGTGCCAGCAGTTACTCGCACGGGAGCTCCTACGAGCAGTACTTC	CASSYSHGSSYEQYF
NA	TRBJ2-3	NA	TRBV30	15	TGTGCCTATGATTCAGACGGGAGCGGCACAGATACGCAGTATTTT	CAYDSDGSGTDTQYF
TRBD2	TRBJ2-1	NA	TRBV9	17	TGTGCCAGCAGCGTAGGCTACCGCGGGAGCTCCTACAATGAGCAGTTCTTC	CASSVGYRGSSYNEQFF
NA	TRBJ2-1	NA	TRBV25-1	12	TGTGCCAGCAGTCTTACGGGAGAAGGCAAGTTCTTC	CASSLTGEGKFF
NA	TRBJ1-5	NA	TRBV4-1	14	TGCGCCAGCAGCCAAGACCAGGGGAGTCAGCCCCAGCATTTT	CASSQDQGSQPQHF
TRBD2	TRBJ2-3	NA	TRBV5-1	15	TGCGCCAGCACCCCTAGCGGTTCTAGCACAGATACGCAGTATTTT	CASTPSGSSTDTQYF
TRBD1	TRBJ2-7	NA	TRBV5-1	15	TGCGCCAGCAGCTCCGAGACAGGGAAAGTAGACGAGCAGTACTTC	CASSSETGKVDEQYF
TRBD2	TRBJ2-1	NA	TRBV29-1	17	TGCAGCGTTATTACATTGACTAGCGGGTCCTCCTACAATGAGCAGTTCTTC	CSVITLTSGSSYNEQFF
NA	TRBJ2-3	NA	TRBV5-5	13	TGTGCCAGCAGCTTGACTAGTTTGCATACGCAGTATTTT	CASSLTSLHTQYF
NA	TRBJ1-2	NA	TRBV5-1	15	TGCGCCAGCAGCTTGTGGGGCCCCAGGGACTATGGCTACACCTTC	CASSLWGPRDYGYTF
NA	TRBJ2-1	NA	TRBV7-9	14	TGTGCCAGCACCCAATCCCCGGTCCACAATGAGCAGTTCTTC	CASTQSPVHNEQFF
NA	TRBJ2-2	NA	TRBV7-2	13	TGTGCCAGCAGCCTCCTGAACACCGGGGAGCTGTTTTTT	CASSLLNTGELFF
NA	TRBJ2-7	NA	TRBV30	12	TGTGCCTGGAGTTCCGGGGCCTACGAGCAGTACTTC	CAWSSGAYEQYF
NA	TRBJ2-5	NA	TRBV25-1	14	TGTGCCAGCAGTGAGACGGGGACCCAAGAGACCCAGTACTTC	CASSETGTQETQYF
NA	TRBJ2-2	NA	TRBV6-1	14	TGTGCCAGCACACGTCCGGCAGAGGACGGGGAGCTGTTTTTT	CASTRPAEDGELFF
NA	TRBJ1-1	NA	TRBV5-6	14	TGTGCCAGCAGCTTACTTCGTCCAGGGGCTGAAGCTTTCTTT	CASSLLRPGAEAFF
NA	TRBJ2-2	few	TRBV6-5	12	TGTGCCAGCAGTTGGGGGAACGGGGAGCTGTTTTTT	CASSWGNGELFF
NA	TRBJ2-5	NA	TRBV7-2	15	TGTGCCAGCAGCTTAGGCCCGTATGCCCAAGAGACCCAGTACTTC	CASSLGPYAQETQYF
TRBD1	TRBJ1-1	NA	TRBV13	15	TGTGCCAGCAGCTTGGTTGGGACAGGGGGCACTGAAGCTTTCTTT	CASSLVGTGGTEAFF
NA	TRBJ2-7	NA	TRBV2	13	TGTGCCACCCGAATAGGACGCGGCTACGAGCAGTACTTC	CATRIGRGYEQYF